The entry below describes one T cell receptor beta chain. Next came a second PCR, run for about 7 to 12 cycles, which used a sample-barcoded 5' primer along with a J-beta primer mix. A single record per CDR3 protein comes from TCRdb applying MiXCR to the 5' RACE reads. This table has over 600,000 distinct CDR3 sequences, 56% appearing once. The data were obtained in a study of blood T cells in healthy people across ages. Study at large: Template switching caught about one barcoded beta molecule for each two T cells.

The CDR3 totals 15 residues. This rearrangement joins TRBV12-3 or TRBV12-4 to TRBJ2-5; possible D gene TRBD1, 7 bases. The J call is in doubt because the DNA end fits TRBJ2-7 better. The receptor was isolated from a man aged 35-49 years in good health. Input material: blood. CDR3 in DNA: TGTGCCAGCGGAGGGATGACAGGGCTACCCTACGAGCAGTACTTC. Translating gives CASGGMTGLPYEQYF.